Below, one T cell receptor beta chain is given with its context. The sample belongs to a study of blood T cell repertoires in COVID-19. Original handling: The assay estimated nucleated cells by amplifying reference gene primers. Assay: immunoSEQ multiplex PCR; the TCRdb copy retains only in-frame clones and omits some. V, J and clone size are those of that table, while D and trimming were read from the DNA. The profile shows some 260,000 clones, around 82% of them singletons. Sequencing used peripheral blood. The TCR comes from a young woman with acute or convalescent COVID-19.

CDR3 in amino acids: CASSQARYSYNEQFF. In nucleotides, the CDR3 is TGCGCCAGCAGCCAAGCGAGGTACTCCTACAATGAGCAGTTCTTC. The chain uses TRBV4-3 and TRBJ2-1; D remains ambiguous. V lost 1 base, J lost 0 bases, and 7 bases lay in between. The CDR3 has 15 residues. The germline V gene has CDR1 LGHNA and CDR2 YSLEER.